This T cell receptor beta chain was obtained from a study of identical twins. Template switching supplied a universal primer site; unique molecular identifiers were carried on the cDNA. TCRdb redid the calling of the 5' RACE reads with MiXCR, one entry per CDR3 protein. Here the sample spans about 890,000 distinct CDR3 sequences, roughly an eighth being singletons. Concerning this clonotype itself: As yet, its antigen is unknown.

Trimming stripped 7 bases from V and 4 bases from J, with 17 bases between. CDR1 and CDR2 from the germline V gene are MDHEN and SYDVKM. The CDR3 consists of 15 residues. Study conclusions and caveats: Partial confounding of zero-insertion analyses by invariant MAIT and iNKT cells was possible.

These data were also filed under a second study, of yellow fever vaccine responses in identical twins.

The chain links TRBV28 to TRBJ1-5, with a weak D call TRBD1 (6 bases). The clonotype originates from a woman aged 18-29 years in good health. Sample: PBMCs. CDR3 bases: TGTGCCAGCACCACCTGGCAGGGGACAAATCAGCCCCAGCATTTT. Encoded protein: CASTTWQGTNQPQHF.